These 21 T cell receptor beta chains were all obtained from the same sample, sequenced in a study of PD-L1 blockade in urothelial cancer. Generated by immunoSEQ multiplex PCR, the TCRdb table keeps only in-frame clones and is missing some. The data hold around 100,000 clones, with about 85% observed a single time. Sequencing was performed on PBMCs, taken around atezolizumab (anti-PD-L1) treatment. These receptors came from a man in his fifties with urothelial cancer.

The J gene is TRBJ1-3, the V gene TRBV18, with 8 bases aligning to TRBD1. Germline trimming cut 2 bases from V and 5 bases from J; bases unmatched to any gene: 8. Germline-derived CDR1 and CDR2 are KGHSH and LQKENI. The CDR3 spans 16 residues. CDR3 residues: CASSPETGGIRNTIYF. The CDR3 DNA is TGTGCCAGCTCACCAGAAACAGGGGGAATTCGAAACACCATATATTTT.

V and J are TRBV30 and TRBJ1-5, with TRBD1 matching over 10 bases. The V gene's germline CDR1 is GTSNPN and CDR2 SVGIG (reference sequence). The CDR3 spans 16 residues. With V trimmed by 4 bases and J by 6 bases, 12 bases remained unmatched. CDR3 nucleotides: TGTGCCTGGAAGCCTGCTGGACAGGGGGGGCTTCAGCCCCAGCATTTT. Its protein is CAWKPAGQGGLQPQHF.

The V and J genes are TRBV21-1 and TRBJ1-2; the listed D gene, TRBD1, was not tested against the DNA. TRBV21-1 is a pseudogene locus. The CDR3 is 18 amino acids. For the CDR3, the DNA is TGTGCCAGCAGCAGAATATCAATTATGGGGACAGGGAACTATGGCTACACCTTC. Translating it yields CASSRISIMGTGNYGYTF.

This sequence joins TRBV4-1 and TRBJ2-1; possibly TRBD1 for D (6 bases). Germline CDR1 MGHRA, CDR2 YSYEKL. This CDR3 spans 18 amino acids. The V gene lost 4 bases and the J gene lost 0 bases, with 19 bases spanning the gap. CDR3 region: CASSRDPRRDNSYNEQFF. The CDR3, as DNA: TGCGCCAGCAGCCGAGACCCGCGCCGGGACAACTCCTACAATGAGCAGTTCTTC.

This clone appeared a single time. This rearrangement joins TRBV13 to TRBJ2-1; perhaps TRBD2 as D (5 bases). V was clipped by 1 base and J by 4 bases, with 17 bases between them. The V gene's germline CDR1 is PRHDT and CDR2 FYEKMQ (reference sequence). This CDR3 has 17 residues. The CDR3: CASSLVGGRVPYNEQFF. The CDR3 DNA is TGTGCCAGCAGCTTAGTTGGCGGGCGCGTTCCTTACAATGAGCAGTTCTTC.

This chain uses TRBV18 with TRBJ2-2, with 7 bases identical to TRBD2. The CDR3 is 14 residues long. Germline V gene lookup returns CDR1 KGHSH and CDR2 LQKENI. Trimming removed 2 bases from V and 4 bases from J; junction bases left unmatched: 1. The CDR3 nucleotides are TGTGCCAGCTCACCAGGCGGGAGCACCGGGGAGCTGTTTTTT. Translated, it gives CASSPGGSTGELFF.

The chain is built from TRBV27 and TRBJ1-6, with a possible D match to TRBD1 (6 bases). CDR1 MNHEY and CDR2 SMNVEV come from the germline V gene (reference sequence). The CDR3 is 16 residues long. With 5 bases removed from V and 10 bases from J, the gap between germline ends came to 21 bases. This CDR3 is CASSHSPGAKVSPLHF. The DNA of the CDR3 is TGTGCCAGCAGTCACTCACCAGGGGCTAAGGTATCACCCCTCCACTTT.

The CDR3 DNA is TGTGCCAGCAGTGGGGGCAGGGTAGGTGGAGGCTACACCTTC. Translation: CASSGGRVGGGYTF. V usage is TRBV28 and J usage is TRBJ1-2; a weak D match, TRBD1 (6 bases). Germline lookup yields CDR1 MDHEN and CDR2 SYDVKM. The CDR3 extends over 14 amino acids. The germline V and J ends were trimmed by 5 bases and 8 bases, with 18 bases remaining between them.

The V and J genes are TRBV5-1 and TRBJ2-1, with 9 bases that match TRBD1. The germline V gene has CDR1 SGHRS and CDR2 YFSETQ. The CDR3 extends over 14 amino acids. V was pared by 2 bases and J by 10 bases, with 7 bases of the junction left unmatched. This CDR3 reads CASSFGQGPSEQFF. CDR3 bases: TGCGCCAGCAGCTTCGGACAGGGGCCATCGGAGCAGTTCTTC. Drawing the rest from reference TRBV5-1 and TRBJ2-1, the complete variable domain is KAGVTQTPRYLIKTRGQQVTLSCSPISGHRSVSWYQQTPGQGLQFLFEYFSETQRNKGNFPGRFSGRQFSNSRSEMNVSTLELGDSALYLCASSFGQGPSEQFFGPGTRLTVL.

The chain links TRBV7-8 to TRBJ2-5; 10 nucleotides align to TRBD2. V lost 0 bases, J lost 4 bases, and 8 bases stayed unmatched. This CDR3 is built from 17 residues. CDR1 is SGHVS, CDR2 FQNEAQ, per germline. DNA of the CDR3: TGTGCCAGCAGCTTAGCATGGCTGAGCGGGAGGGGAGAGACCCAGTACTTC. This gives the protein CASSLAWLSGRGETQYF.

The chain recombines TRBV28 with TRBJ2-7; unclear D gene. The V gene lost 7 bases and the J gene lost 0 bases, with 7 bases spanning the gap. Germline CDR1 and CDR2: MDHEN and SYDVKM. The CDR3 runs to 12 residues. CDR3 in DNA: TGTGCCAGCAAGTCTAGCTCCTACGAGCAGTACTTC. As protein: CASKSSSYEQYF.

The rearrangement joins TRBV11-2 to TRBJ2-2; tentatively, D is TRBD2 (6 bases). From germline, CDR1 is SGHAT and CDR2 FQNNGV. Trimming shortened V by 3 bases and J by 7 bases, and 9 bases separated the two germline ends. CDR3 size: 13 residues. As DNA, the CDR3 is TGTGCCAGCAGCTTCGGGGGTCTCGGGGAGCTGTTTTTT. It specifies CASSFGGLGELFF.

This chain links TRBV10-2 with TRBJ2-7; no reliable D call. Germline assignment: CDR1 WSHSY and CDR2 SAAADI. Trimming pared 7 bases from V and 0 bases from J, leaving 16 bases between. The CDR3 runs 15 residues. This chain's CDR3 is CASTELLASSYEQYF. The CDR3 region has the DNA TGCGCCAGCACCGAACTCCTCGCTAGCTCCTACGAGCAGTACTTC.

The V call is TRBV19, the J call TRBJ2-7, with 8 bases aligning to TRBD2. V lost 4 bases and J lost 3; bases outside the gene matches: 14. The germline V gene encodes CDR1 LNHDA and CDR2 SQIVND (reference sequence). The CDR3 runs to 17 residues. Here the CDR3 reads CASSTSFRGGRFYEQYF. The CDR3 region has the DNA TGTGCCAGTAGTACCTCCTTCCGAGGCGGGAGGTTCTACGAGCAGTACTTC.

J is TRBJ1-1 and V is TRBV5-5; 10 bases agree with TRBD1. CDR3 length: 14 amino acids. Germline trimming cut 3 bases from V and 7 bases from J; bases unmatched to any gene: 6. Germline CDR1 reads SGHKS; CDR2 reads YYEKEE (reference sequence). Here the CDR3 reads CASSYPGQGLEAFF. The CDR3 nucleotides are TGTGCCAGCAGCTACCCGGGACAGGGGCTTGAAGCTTTCTTT.

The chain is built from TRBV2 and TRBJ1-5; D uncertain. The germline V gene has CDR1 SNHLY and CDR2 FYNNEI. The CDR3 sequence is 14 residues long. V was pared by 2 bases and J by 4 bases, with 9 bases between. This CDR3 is CASSESTVNQPQHF. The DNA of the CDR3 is TGTGCCAGCAGTGAATCAACAGTGAATCAGCCCCAGCATTTT.

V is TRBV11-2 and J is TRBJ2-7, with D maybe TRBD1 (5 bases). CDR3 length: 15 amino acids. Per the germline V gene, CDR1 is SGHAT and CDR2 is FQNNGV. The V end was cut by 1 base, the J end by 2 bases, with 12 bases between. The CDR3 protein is CASSLGTLTTYEQYF. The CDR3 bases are TGTGCCAGCAGCTTAGGGACACTTACTACCTACGAGCAGTACTTC.

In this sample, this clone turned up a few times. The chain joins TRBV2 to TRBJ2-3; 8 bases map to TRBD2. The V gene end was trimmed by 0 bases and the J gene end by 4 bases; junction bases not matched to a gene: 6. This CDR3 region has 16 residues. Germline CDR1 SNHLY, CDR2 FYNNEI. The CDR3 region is CASSEAEAGAADTQYF. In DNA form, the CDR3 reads TGTGCCAGCAGTGAAGCTGAAGCGGGAGCGGCAGATACGCAGTATTTT.

CDR3 sequence reads: CASSSGTSGSGSYEQYF. CDR3 coding DNA: TGTGCCAGCAGCTCAGGGACTAGCGGGAGTGGATCCTACGAGCAGTACTTC. V is TRBV5-4 and J is TRBJ2-7; TRBD2 matches 14 bases. V was clipped by 3 bases and J by 1 base; unmatched bases: 6. Germline V gene data show CDR1 as SGHNT and CDR2 as YYREEE (reference sequence). The CDR3 totals 17 residues.

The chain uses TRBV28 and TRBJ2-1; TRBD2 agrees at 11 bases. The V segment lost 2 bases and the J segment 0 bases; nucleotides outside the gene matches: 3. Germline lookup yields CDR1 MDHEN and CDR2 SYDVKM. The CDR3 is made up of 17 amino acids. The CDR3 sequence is CASSLPGLAGSYNEQFF. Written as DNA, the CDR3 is TGTGCCAGCAGTTTACCCGGACTAGCGGGCTCCTACAATGAGCAGTTCTTC.

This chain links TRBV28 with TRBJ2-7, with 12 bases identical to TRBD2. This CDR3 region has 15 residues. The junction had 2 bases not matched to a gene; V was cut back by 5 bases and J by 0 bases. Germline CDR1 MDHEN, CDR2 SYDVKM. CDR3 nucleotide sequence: TGTGCCAGCAGTCAGACTAGCGGGAGCTCCTACGAGCAGTACTTC. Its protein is CASSQTSGSSYEQYF.